The sample holds a few counts of the clone carrying this TCR beta chain. What it recognizes is unknown. The sample comes from a study of human T cells and chemical hapten exposure. Specified time point: patch test 1, 2 weeks after DPC sensitization. The treatment: therapeutic diphenylcyclopropenone sensitization with weekly scalp DPC. Sample donors consisted of patients with alopecia, aged 18 to 70 years, who were suitable for DPC. MiXCR was run by TCRdb on the RACE reads, yielding one entry per CDR3 protein. The sample includes 300,000 to 350,000 distinct CDR3 sequences, about 7% of them seen just once. Regarding the study as a whole: There was a positive correlation between PT1 expanded TCR counts and patch test score. TCRs at high frequency, those above 1 in 1000, did not change with DPC sensitization.

The source was whole blood, collected in connection with sensitization to the hapten diphenylcyclopropenone (DPC). This TCR was sampled from a woman under 30 with alopecia areata. Some clones in this sample may be carry-over from other donors' samples.

The CDR3 bases are TGCAGTGCGGCGCCGGGAGCGGCAGATACGCAGTATTTT. It codes for CSAAPGAADTQYF. The chain is built from TRBV20-1 and TRBJ2-3; weak D call: TRBD2 (6 bases). Germline CDR1 reads DFQATT; CDR2 reads SNEGSKA (reference sequence). V was shortened by 6 bases and J by 4 bases, with 14 bases between the two germline ends. The CDR3 runs to 13 residues.